The 26 T cell receptor beta chains reported below all come from one sample, sequenced in a study of identical twins. TCRdb called the 5' RACE reads again in MiXCR, with one record for every CDR3 protein. The data show roughly 1,500,000 distinct CDR3 sequences, roughly 35% seen once. The sequenced sample consisted of cord blood. These TCRs come from a newborn girl in good health.

The gene calls are TRBV6-1 and TRBJ1-5; D perhaps matches TRBD1 (6 bases). Germline assignment: CDR1 MNHNS and CDR2 SASEGT. This CDR3 has 13 residues. Deletions cut 2 bases from V and 6 bases from J, with 8 bases between. The CDR3, as DNA: TGTGCCAGCAGTGAAAGGGGGAGTCAGCCCCAGCATTTT. Translated: CASSERGSQPQHF.

The chain links TRBV12-3 or TRBV12-4 to TRBJ2-3, with 8 positions matching TRBD2. The V gene end was trimmed by 8 bases and the J gene end by 4 bases; junction bases not matched to a gene: 11. The CDR3 has 15 amino acids. The CDR3 nucleotides read TGTGCCAGCCGCCTCACGGGAGGGTTCGCAGATACGCAGTATTTT. Translation: CASRLTGGFADTQYF.

J is TRBJ2-3 and V is TRBV7-9; TRBD1 or TRBD2 may be the D gene (6 bases each). The V gene's germline CDR1 is SEHNR and CDR2 FQNEAQ (reference sequence). With 3 bases removed from V and 7 bases from J, the gap between germline ends came to 14 bases. The CDR3 is 14 residues long. The CDR3: CASSFEGGLNTQYF. The DNA for the CDR3 is TGTGCCAGCAGCTTCGAGGGGGGCCTAAATACGCAGTATTTT.

This clonotype has more than one count but fewer than ten. The V call is TRBV7-2, the J call TRBJ2-3; no definite D call. Trimming took off 1 base at V and 7 bases at J, with 6 bases between the two ends. Germline V gene lookup returns CDR1 SGHTA and CDR2 FQGNSA. The CDR3 totals 12 residues. Here the CDR3 DNA reads TGTGCCAGCAGCTTAGACTATTATACGCAGTATTTT. This translates into CASSLDYYTQYF. The full variable domain, with the rest looked up from reference TRBV7-2 and TRBJ2-3, is GAGVSQSPSNKVTEKGKDVELRCDPISGHTALYWYRQSLGQGLEFLIYFQGNSAPDKSGLPSDRFSAERTGGSVSTLTIQRTQQEDSAVYLCASSLDYYTQYFGPGTRLTVL.

This clonotype was observed a handful of times. The rearrangement uses TRBV4-2 and TRBJ2-1; TRBD1 is a possible D gene (5 bases). Germline V gene lookup returns CDR1 LGHNA and CDR2 YNFKEQ. Trimming shortened V by 2 bases and J by 6 bases, and 17 bases separated the two germline ends. The CDR3 length is 16 residues. CDR3 sequence (DNA): TGTGCCAGCAGCCAAAACAGGCCCCCTCCTGGCAATGAGCAGTTCTTC. Translating it yields CASSQNRPPPGNEQFF.

There are many counts of this clonotype. The chain has TRBV29-1 and TRBJ2-1, with TRBD2 matching over 9 bases. V shed 1 base, J shed 8 bases, and the junction held 12 bases outside the gene matches. The CDR3 consists of 16 residues. Germline CDR1 reads SQVTM; CDR2 reads ANQGSEA. CDR3 region: CSVEGLAGGPRDEQFF. The CDR3 coding sequence is TGCAGCGTTGAAGGGTTGGCGGGAGGGCCTCGTGATGAGCAGTTCTTC.

V gene TRBV20-1 combines with J gene TRBJ2-1; 12 bases fit TRBD2. This CDR3 has 14 amino acids. V trimming: 3 bases; J trimming: 6 bases; junction bases outside the gene matches: 3. Germline V gives CDR1 DFQATT, CDR2 SNEGSKA (reference sequence). CDR3 sequence: CSASPTSGSNEQFF. In DNA, the CDR3 is TGCAGTGCTAGCCCGACTAGCGGGAGCAATGAGCAGTTCTTC.

There are a few counts of this clonotype. The chain has TRBV5-8 and TRBJ2-3, with a tentative D call TRBD2 (5 bases). The V and J ends lost 7 bases and 5 bases respectively, with 20 bases between them. The CDR3 is made up of 15 amino acids. The germline V gene encodes CDR1 SGHTS and CDR2 YDEGEE. The CDR3 loop reads CASANRGAQKDTQYF. CDR3 DNA: TGTGCCAGCGCCAACCGGGGAGCACAGAAAGATACGCAGTATTTT.

The J gene is TRBJ1-2, the V gene TRBV10-3, with 12 bases identical to TRBD1. Unmatched junction bases numbered 6, after V lost 10 bases and J lost 6 bases. The CDR3 extends over 13 amino acids. Germline CDR1 is ENHRY and CDR2 is SYGVKD. In DNA form, the CDR3 reads TGTGCCAGCAAGGGACAGGGGGCCGATGGCTACACCTTC. Translated, it gives CASKGQGADGYTF.

Of note for this clonotype: Sequence at one end of the junction differs from germline and may be a read error. This chain connects TRBV11-2 to TRBJ2-1; 9 bases are a match to TRBD2. CDR3 length: 18 residues. Germline CDR1 reads SGHAT; CDR2 reads FQNNGV. The CDR3 DNA reads as TGTGCCAACAGCTTAGAGGGGACAGTCCCTAGCGGGAAGAATGAGCAGTTCTTC. Translated: CANSLEGTVPSGKNEQFF.

Only a few counts were recorded for this clonotype. The chain combines TRBV2 with TRBJ1-6; D is uncertain. V shed 3 bases and J shed 0 bases, with 6 bases lying between them. CDR1 and CDR2 (germline): SNHLY, FYNNEI. CDR3 length equals 15 residues. As DNA, the CDR3 is TGTGCCAGCAGTGACCAGAGCTCCTATAATTCACCCCTCCACTTT. It translates to CASSDQSSYNSPLHF.

The chain carries TRBV29-1 and TRBJ1-5, with D tentatively TRBD1 (6 bases). V lost 5 bases and J 3 bases, leaving 14 bases between the germline ends. This CDR3 has 14 residues. Germline V lookup: CDR1 SQVTM, CDR2 ANQGSEA. In DNA form, the CDR3 reads TGCAGCGTTCGGGAGACAGGTCCCAATCAGCCCCAGCATTTT. Amino acids: CSVRETGPNQPQHF.

V usage is TRBV7-9 and J usage is TRBJ2-3; TRBD1 matches 11 bases. V lost 3 bases to trimming and J lost 3 bases; unmatched junction nucleotides: 5. Germline V gives CDR1 SEHNR, CDR2 FQNEAQ (reference sequence). The CDR3 runs 16 residues. CDR3 DNA: TGTGCCAGCAGCTTCGGACAGGGGGCTAGGACAGATACGCAGTATTTT. As protein: CASSFGQGARTDTQYF.

This clonotype was observed a few times. The chain recombines TRBV12-5 with TRBJ2-1; 7 bases map to TRBD2. V trimming: 0 bases; J trimming: 5 bases; junction bases outside the gene matches: 7. Germline V gene sequence: CDR1 LGHNT, CDR2 FRNRAP. This CDR3 has 16 amino acids. CDR3 in amino acids: CASGLVRGLENNEQFF. In DNA, the CDR3 is TGTGCTAGTGGTTTGGTACGCGGACTAGAGAACAATGAGCAGTTCTTC. Drawing the rest from reference TRBV12-5 and TRBJ2-1, the complete variable domain is DARVTQTPRHKVTEMGQEVTMRCQPILGHNTVFWYRQTMMQGLELLAYFRNRAPLDDSGMPKDRFSAEMPDATLATLKIQPSEPRDSAVYFCASGLVRGLENNEQFFGPGTRLTVL.

The chain uses TRBV29-1 and TRBJ2-1; tentatively, D is TRBD2 (6 bases). The CDR3 is 16 amino acids. CDR1 is SQVTM, CDR2 ANQGSEA, per germline. Trimming removed 0 bases at V and 12 bases at J, with 24 bases between. The CDR3 loop reads CSVEDFVSMAGGAQFF. CDR3 DNA: TGCAGCGTTGAAGATTTCGTTAGTATGGCAGGCGGGGCGCAGTTCTTC.

In this sample, this clonotype turned up many times. The V call is TRBV5-1, the J call TRBJ2-1; 8 nucleotides line up with TRBD2. After removal of 4 bases from V and 5 bases from J, the junction contained 8 bases not matched to a gene. Per the germline V gene, CDR1 is SGHRS and CDR2 is YFSETQ. CDR3 length: 15 amino acids. CDR3 region: CASSEDGRAHNEQFF. CDR3 in DNA: TGCGCCAGCAGCGAGGACGGGAGGGCCCACAATGAGCAGTTCTTC.

V is TRBV21-1 and J is TRBJ2-1; TRBD2, as called in the table, went unchecked against the DNA. TRBV21-1 is described as a pseudogene. The CDR3 covers 16 residues. The CDR3 reads CASSNWASAKYNEQFF. The DNA of the CDR3 is TGTGCCAGCAGCAACTGGGCTAGCGCCAAATACAATGAGCAGTTCTTC.

The J gene is TRBJ2-7, the V gene TRBV6-5; D not certain. Germline V gene sequence: CDR1 MNHEY, CDR2 SVGAGI. CDR3 length: 14 residues. V lost 0 bases and J 2 bases, leaving 8 bases between the germline ends. The CDR3 sequence: CASSYSHDTYEQYF. The CDR3, as DNA: TGTGCCAGCAGTTACTCCCACGATACCTACGAGCAGTACTTC.

This clonotype has only a few counts. Here the CDR3 reads CASSPWDRNQPQHF. The CDR3 region has the DNA TGTGCCAGCAGCCCATGGGACAGAAATCAGCCCCAGCATTTT. This chain joins TRBV3-1 and TRBJ1-5; 7 nucleotides match TRBD1. The ends lost 4 bases at V and 4 bases at J; junction bases unmatched: 4. Germline V gives CDR1 LGHDT, CDR2 YNNKEL (reference sequence). The CDR3 is 14 residues long.

J is TRBJ2-1 and V is TRBV5-1; TRBD1 is a possible D gene (6 bases). The CDR3 is made up of 15 amino acids. Trimming took off 0 bases at V and 7 bases at J, with 14 bases between the two ends. Germline-derived CDR1 and CDR2 are SGHRS and YFSETQ. CDR3 in amino acids: CASSLVSGAGNEQFF. CDR3 in DNA: TGCGCCAGCAGCTTGGTGTCAGGGGCTGGGAATGAGCAGTTCTTC.

The chain has TRBV20-1 and TRBJ1-5; D gene uncertain. Germline assignment: CDR1 DFQATT and CDR2 SNEGSKA (reference sequence). Trimming took off 3 bases at V and 1 base at J, with 10 bases between the two ends. The CDR3 length is 14 residues. The CDR3 loop is CSASPNRSNQPQHF. The CDR3 DNA reads as TGCAGTGCTAGTCCCAATCGGAGCAATCAGCCCCAGCATTTT.

This chain links TRBV2 with TRBJ2-7; 12 bases fit TRBD2. CDR3 length equals 15 residues. After removal of 2 bases from V and 5 bases from J, the junction contained 4 bases not matched to a gene. CDR1 is SNHLY and CDR2 is FYNNEI in the germline V gene. The CDR3 loop is CASSETSGGPDEQYF. As DNA, the CDR3 is TGTGCCAGCAGTGAAACTAGCGGGGGGCCCGACGAGCAGTACTTC.

This clonotype was seen only a few times. J is TRBJ1-2 and V is TRBV29-1, with D maybe TRBD1 (6 bases). Germline CDR1 reads SQVTM; CDR2 reads ANQGSEA. The CDR3 totals 12 residues. The V and J ends lost 4 bases and 5 bases respectively, with 11 bases between them. CDR3 residues: CSVATGEYGYTF. CDR3 nucleotides: TGCAGCGTTGCGACAGGCGAATATGGCTACACCTTC. Full variable domain (rest looked up from reference TRBV29-1 and TRBJ1-2): SAVISQKPSRDICQRGTSLTIQCQVDSQVTMMFWYRQQPGQSLTLIATANQGSEATYESGFVIDKFPISRPNLTFSTLTVSNMSPEDSSIYLCSVATGEYGYTFGSGTRLTVV.

This clonotype was counted only a few times. CDR3 sequence reads: CASSVVGQNTDTQYF. The CDR3 region has the DNA TGTGCCAGCAGCGTAGTGGGGCAGAACACAGATACGCAGTATTTT. This sequence joins TRBV9 and TRBJ2-3, with D possibly TRBD1 on 5 matching bases. V lost 0 bases, J lost 2 bases, and 10 bases lay in between. The CDR3 contains 15 residues. The germline gives CDR1 SGDLS, CDR2 YYNGEE.

The sample holds a few counts of this clonotype. This chain connects TRBV2 to TRBJ1-6; TRBD1 might be the D (6 bases). Trimming removed 6 bases at V and 3 bases at J, with 15 bases between. Germline V gene sequence: CDR1 SNHLY, CDR2 FYNNEI. The CDR3 is made up of 16 amino acids. This CDR3 reads CASRDREGIYNSPLHF. CDR3 DNA sequence: TGTGCCAGCAGGGACAGAGAGGGAATCTATAATTCACCCCTCCACTTT.

V and J are TRBV20-1 and TRBJ2-7, with D unresolved. Germline V lookup: CDR1 DFQATT, CDR2 SNEGSKA (reference sequence). CDR3 length equals 13 residues. Trimming removed 3 bases from V and 4 bases from J, with 13 bases in between. The CDR3 reads CSARDRTHYEQYF. The CDR3 bases are TGCAGTGCTAGGGACCGAACCCATTACGAGCAGTACTTC.